The source of this T cell receptor (beta chain) is a study of blood T cell repertoires in COVID-19. Libraries were prepared by immunoSEQ multiplex PCR; TCRdb keeps only in-frame clonotypes and omits some of them. The table lists approximately 490,000 clones, around 85% of them singletons. This clone showed up just once. The CDR3 spans 15 residues. The V gene's germline CDR1 is LGHNT and CDR2 FRNRAP. V dropped 6 bases and J dropped 7 bases, with 21 bases sitting between them. Recovery among Cohort 3 donors was established by two negative PCRs, clearance, or symptom resolution. What was sequenced was PBMCs or T cells enriched from blood (not recorded which). This chain connects TRBV12-5 to TRBJ2-5; possible D gene TRBD1, 6 bases. This sequence was found in a woman between 55 and 75 years old who had recovered from COVID-19. CDR3 nucleotides: TGTGCTAGTGGCCCCCCGGGACATCCCTGGGGGACCCAGTACTTC. It yields the protein CASGPPGHPWGTQYF. Drawing the rest from reference TRBV12-5 and TRBJ2-5, the complete variable domain is DARVTQTPRHKVTEMGQEVTMRCQPILGHNTVFWYRQTMMQGLELLAYFRNRAPLDDSGMPKDRFSAEMPDATLATLKIQPSEPRDSAVYFCASGPPGHPWGTQYFGPGTRLLVL.